The clone carrying this T cell receptor beta chain has a count of ten or more. At the time of active disease, bone marrow was collected from every patient. The data belong to a study of read filtering for tumor transcriptome and immune sequencing. Overall study context: Mean patient age was approximately 66 years, range roughly 40 to 80; 16 to 20 male, some 15 female.

The library was built from 400 ng RNA with molecular barcoded adaptors for alpha/delta and beta/gamma chains. TCRdb independently ran MiXCR on the reads; one entry per CDR3 protein. Of 50,000 or so distinct CDR3 sequences in the sample, over 9% were seen once. Germline-derived CDR1 and CDR2 are GTSNPN and SVGIG (reference sequence). Trimming removed 5 bases at V and 6 bases at J, with 11 bases between. The CDR3 is 13 residues long. The V and J genes are TRBV30 and TRBJ1-6; no clear D gene. Sequenced: a population of CD138-negative cells sorted from bone marrow. The origin of this receptor is a donor aged 40 or older with multiple myeloma. The CDR3 reads CAWSLWGNSPLHF. CDR3 nucleotides: TGTGCCTGGTCCTTATGGGGTAATTCACCCCTCCACTTT.